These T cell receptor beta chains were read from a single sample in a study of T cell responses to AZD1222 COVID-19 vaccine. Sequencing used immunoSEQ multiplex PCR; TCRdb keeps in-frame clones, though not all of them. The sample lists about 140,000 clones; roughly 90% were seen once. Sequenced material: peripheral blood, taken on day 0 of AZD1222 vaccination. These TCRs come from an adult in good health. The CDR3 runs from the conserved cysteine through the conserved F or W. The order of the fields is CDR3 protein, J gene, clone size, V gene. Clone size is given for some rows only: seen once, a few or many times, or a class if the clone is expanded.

CASSYPDGTGELFF | TRBJ2-2 | . | TRBV6-5
CASSLGLAGNNEQFF | TRBJ2-1 | . | TRBV7-2
CASGSLQGTGVLPYEQYF | TRBJ2-7 | . | TRBV27
CASSLAGAGVSYEQYF | TRBJ2-7 | . | TRBV7-8
CASRFPPIPGFGPYNEQFF | TRBJ2-1 | . | TRBV12-2
CASSIKGQGTQPQHF | TRBJ1-5 | . | TRBV19
CAWSPPGRKQYF | TRBJ2-7 | . | TRBV30
CASSFRDTGELFF | TRBJ2-2 | . | TRBV7-2
CASSFRDRVREQYF | TRBJ2-7 | . | TRBV19
CASSLAGNQPQHF | TRBJ1-5 | once | TRBV12-3/TRBV12-4
CASSLGLAGELFF | TRBJ2-2 | . | TRBV27
CASSLYKENTEAFF | TRBJ1-1 | . | TRBV5-1
CASSISSGGYSGSYEQYF | TRBJ2-7 | . | TRBV19
CASSQQGIGSTDTQYF | TRBJ2-3 | . | TRBV2
CASSPTRRSNEQYF | TRBJ2-7 | . | TRBV18
CASSGVGVHSGNTIYF | TRBJ1-3 | . | TRBV4-3
CASSKVEHGQETQYF | TRBJ2-5 | . | TRBV21-1
CASSLARAYEQYF | TRBJ2-7 | . | TRBV7-8
CASSFRQGRRENNSPLHF | TRBJ1-6 | . | TRBV18
CASSLLSSSSPLHF | TRBJ1-6 | once | TRBV27
CASTFSGANVLTF | TRBJ2-6 | . | TRBV5-8
CSPPRGAGAFF | TRBJ1-1 | . | TRBV20-1
CASSRQVRPFGRYEQYF | TRBJ2-7 | . | TRBV11-2
CASSLGFSDSYEQYF | TRBJ2-7 | . | TRBV11-2
CATSSDGHRNTEAFF | TRBJ1-1 | . | TRBV15
CASSQTGHISNQPQHF | TRBJ1-5 | . | TRBV4-1
CASSSVRGANVLTF | TRBJ2-6 | . | TRBV11-3
CASSQDLTGSQPQHF | TRBJ1-5 | . | TRBV4-3
CASSLGGQEDSGNTIYF | TRBJ1-3 | . | TRBV5-1
CASSVDGGSYNEQFF | TRBJ2-1 | . | TRBV9
CASSSLSRGYGYTF | TRBJ1-2 | . | TRBV5-1
CASNPSGSRQPQHF | TRBJ1-5 | . | TRBV2
CASSFLSVDNQPQHF | TRBJ1-5 | . | TRBV28
CASSPTLTGLVQFF | TRBJ2-1 | once | TRBV19
CASSVDAGYEQYF | TRBJ2-7 | . | TRBV9
CASSSSGGPSFEQYF | TRBJ2-7 | . | TRBV7-8
CASSYGGNTIYF | TRBJ1-3 | . | TRBV6-2/TRBV6-3
CASSQGTGRYEQYF | TRBJ2-7 | . | TRBV3-1/TRBV3-2
CASSFFSGSVDTQYF | TRBJ2-3 | . | TRBV7-8
CASSPPGTRTEAFF | TRBJ1-1 | . | TRBV4-1
CASRGLGNTIYF | TRBJ1-3 | few | TRBV9
CASSSPTRGPDTQYF | TRBJ2-3 | once | TRBV27
CASDRGLEQYF | TRBJ2-7 | . | TRBV6-6
CASSERRGGNTEAFF | TRBJ1-1 | . | TRBV2
CASSVDNYEQYF | TRBJ2-7 | . | TRBV5-6
CASSIQRGQAPGQPQHF | TRBJ1-5 | . | TRBV19
CASSQEWDSGTLSTDTQYF | TRBJ2-3 | . | TRBV4-3
CASLLTGPGEQYF | TRBJ2-7 | few | TRBV7-9
CSFSGGPLYGYTF | TRBJ1-2 | . | TRBV29-1
CASSSGGTQYF | TRBJ2-3 | . | TRBV6-5
CASSLSTGPNQPQHF | TRBJ1-5 | . | TRBV11-3
CASSLTGAGETQYF | TRBJ2-5 | . | TRBV5-4